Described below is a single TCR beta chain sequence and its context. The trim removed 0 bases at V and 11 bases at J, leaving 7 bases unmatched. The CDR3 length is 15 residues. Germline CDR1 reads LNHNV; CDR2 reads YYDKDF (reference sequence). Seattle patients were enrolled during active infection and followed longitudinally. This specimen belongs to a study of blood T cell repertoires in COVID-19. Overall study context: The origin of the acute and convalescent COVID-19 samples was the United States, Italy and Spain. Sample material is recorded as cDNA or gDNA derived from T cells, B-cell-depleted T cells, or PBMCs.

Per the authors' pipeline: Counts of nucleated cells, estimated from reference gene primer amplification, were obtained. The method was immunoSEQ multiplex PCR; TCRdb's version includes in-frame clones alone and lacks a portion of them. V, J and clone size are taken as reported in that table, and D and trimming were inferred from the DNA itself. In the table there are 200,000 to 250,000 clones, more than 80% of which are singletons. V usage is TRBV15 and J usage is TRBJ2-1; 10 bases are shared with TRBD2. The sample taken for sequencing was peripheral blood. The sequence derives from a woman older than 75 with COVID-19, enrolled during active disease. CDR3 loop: CATSRDRASGRKQFF. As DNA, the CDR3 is TGTGCCACCAGCAGAGATAGGGCTAGCGGGAGAAAGCAGTTCTTC.